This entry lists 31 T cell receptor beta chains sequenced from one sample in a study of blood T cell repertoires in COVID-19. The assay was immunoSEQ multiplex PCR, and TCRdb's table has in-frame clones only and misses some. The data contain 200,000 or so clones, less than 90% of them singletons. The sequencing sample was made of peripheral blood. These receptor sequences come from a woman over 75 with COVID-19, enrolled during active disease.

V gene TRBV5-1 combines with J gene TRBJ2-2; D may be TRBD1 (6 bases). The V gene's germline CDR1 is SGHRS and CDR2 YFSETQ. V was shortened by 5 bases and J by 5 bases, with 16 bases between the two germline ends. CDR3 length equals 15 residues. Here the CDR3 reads CASRLQGRSTGELFF. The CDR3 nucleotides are TGCGCCAGCAGACTACAGGGAAGAAGTACCGGGGAGCTGTTTTTT.

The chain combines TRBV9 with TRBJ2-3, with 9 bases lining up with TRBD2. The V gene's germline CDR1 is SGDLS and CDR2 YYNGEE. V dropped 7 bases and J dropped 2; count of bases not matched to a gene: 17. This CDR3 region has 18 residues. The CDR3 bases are TGTGCCAGCGCAACTGGAGCGGGGGGTGGGCAGAACACAGATACGCAGTATTTT. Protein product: CASATGAGGGQNTDTQYF.

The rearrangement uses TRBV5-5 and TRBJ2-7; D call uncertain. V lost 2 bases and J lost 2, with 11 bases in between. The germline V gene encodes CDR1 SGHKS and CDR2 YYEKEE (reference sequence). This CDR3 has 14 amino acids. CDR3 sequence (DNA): TGTGCCAGCAGCTTTTCTAGGAACCCCTACGAGCAGTACGTC. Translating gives CASSFSRNPYEQYV.

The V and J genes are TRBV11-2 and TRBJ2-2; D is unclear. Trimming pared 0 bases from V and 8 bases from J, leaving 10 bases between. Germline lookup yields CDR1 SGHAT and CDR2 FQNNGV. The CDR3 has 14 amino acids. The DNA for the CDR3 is TGTGCCAGCAGCTTAGATCGACTCGGGGGGGAGCTGTTTTTT. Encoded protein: CASSLDRLGGELFF.

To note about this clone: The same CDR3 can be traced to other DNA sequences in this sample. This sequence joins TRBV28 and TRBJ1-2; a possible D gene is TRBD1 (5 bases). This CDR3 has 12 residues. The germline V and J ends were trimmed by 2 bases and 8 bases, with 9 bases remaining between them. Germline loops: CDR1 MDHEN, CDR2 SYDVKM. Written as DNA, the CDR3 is TGTGCCAGCAGTTTAGGGGCATACGGCTACACCTTC. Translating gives CASSLGAYGYTF.

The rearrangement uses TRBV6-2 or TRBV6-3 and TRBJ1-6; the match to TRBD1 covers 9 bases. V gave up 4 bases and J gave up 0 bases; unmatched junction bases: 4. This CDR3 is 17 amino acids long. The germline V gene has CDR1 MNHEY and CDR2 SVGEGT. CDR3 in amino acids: CASSSGQGSSYNSPLHF. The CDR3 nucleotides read TGTGCCAGCAGTTCGGGACAGGGTAGCTCCTATAATTCACCCCTCCACTTT.

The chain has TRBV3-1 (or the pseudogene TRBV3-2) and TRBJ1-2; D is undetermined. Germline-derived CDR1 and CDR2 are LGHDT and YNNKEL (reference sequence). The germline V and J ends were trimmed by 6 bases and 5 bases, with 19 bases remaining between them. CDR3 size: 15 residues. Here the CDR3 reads CASSQSVTAVYGYTF. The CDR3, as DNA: TGTGCCAGCAGTCAGAGCGTTACAGCGGTTTATGGCTACACCTTC.

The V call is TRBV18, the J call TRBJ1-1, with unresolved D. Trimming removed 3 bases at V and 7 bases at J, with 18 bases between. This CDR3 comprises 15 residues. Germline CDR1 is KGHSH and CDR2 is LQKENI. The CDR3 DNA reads TGTGCCAGCTCACCGGCCCGGTTGTCTTACAGTGAAGCTTTCTTT. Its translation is CASSPARLSYSEAFF.

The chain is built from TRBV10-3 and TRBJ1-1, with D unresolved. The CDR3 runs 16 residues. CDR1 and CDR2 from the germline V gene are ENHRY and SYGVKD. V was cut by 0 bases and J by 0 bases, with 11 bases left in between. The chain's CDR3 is CAISESGKLMNTEAFF. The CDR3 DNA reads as TGTGCCATCAGTGAGTCAGGTAAACTAATGAACACTGAAGCTTTCTTT.

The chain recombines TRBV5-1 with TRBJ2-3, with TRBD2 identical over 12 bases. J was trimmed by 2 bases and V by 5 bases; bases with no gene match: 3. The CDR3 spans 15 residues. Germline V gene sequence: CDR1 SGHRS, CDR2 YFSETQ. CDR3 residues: CASSTSGGPTDTQYF. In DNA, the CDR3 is TGCGCCAGCAGTACTAGCGGGGGGCCCACAGATACGCAGTATTTT. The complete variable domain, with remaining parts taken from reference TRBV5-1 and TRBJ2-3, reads KAGVTQTPRYLIKTRGQQVTLSCSPISGHRSVSWYQQTPGQGLQFLFEYFSETQRNKGNFPGRFSGRQFSNSRSEMNVSTLELGDSALYLCASSTSGGPTDTQYFGPGTRLTVL.

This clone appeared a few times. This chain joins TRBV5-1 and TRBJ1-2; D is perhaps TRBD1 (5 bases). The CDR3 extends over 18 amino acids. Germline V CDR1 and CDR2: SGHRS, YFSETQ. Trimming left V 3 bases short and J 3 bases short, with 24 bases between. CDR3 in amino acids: CASSSAGQATLNYYGYTF. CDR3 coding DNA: TGCGCCAGCAGCTCGGCAGGGCAGGCGACACTCAATTACTATGGCTACACCTTC.

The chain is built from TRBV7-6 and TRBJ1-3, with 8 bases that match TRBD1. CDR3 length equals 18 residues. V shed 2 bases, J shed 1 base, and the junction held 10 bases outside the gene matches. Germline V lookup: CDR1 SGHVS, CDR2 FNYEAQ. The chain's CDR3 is CASSLFVAGGFSGNTIYF. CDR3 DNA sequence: TGTGCCAGCAGCTTATTTGTCGCAGGGGGCTTTTCTGGAAACACCATATATTTT.

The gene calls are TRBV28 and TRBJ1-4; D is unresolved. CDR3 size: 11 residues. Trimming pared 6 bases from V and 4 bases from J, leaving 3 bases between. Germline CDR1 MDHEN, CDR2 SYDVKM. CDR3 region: CASSINEKLFF. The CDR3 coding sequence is TGTGCCAGCAGCATTAATGAAAAACTGTTTTTT.

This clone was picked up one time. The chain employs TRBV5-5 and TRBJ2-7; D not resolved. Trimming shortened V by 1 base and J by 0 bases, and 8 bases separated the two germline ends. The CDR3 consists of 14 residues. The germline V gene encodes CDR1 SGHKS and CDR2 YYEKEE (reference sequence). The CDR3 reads CASSLSTVSYEQYV. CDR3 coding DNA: TGTGCCAGCAGCTTGTCTACAGTCTCCTACGAGCAGTACGTC.

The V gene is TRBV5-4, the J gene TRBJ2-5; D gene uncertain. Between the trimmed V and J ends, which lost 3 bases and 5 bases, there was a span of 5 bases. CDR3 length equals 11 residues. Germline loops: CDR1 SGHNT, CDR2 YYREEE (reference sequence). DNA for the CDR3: TGTGCCAGCAGCTCTCGGGAGACCCAGTACTTC. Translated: CASSSRETQYF.

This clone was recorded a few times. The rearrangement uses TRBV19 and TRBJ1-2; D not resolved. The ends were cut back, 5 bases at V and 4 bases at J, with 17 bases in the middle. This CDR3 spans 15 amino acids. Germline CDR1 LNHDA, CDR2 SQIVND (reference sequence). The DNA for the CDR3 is TGTGCCAGTAGTCCAAGCCCCCGCACTGGCTATGGCTACACCTTC. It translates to CASSPSPRTGYGYTF.

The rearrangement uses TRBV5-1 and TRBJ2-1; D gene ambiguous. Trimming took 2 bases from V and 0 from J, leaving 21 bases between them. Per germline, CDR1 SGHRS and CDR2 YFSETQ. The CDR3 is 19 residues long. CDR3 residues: CASSFSQQFGFSSYNEQFF. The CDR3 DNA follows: TGCGCCAGCAGCTTCAGTCAACAGTTTGGCTTTAGCTCCTACAATGAGCAGTTCTTC.

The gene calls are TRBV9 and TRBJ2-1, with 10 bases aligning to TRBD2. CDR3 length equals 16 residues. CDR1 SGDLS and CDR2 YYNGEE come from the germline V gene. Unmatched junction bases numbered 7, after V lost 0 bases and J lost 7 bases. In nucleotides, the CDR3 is TGTGCCAGCAGCGTAGTCACTAGCGGGGTAGTTAATGAGCAGTTCTTC. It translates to CASSVVTSGVVNEQFF.

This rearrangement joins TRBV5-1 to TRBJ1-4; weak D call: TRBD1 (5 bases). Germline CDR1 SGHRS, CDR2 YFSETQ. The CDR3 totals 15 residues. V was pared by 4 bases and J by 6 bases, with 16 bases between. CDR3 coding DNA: TGCGCCAGCAGCCCGGGAGGGACCCCCGATGAAAAACTGTTTTTT. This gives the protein CASSPGGTPDEKLFF.

The CDR3 here is CASISGAGANVLTF. The DNA for the CDR3 is TGTGCCAGCATCTCGGGGGCTGGGGCCAACGTCCTGACTTTC. The chain carries TRBV28 and TRBJ2-6; D may be TRBD2 (6 bases). V dropped 7 bases and J dropped 2 bases, with 9 bases sitting between them. Germline-derived CDR1 and CDR2 are MDHEN and SYDVKM. The CDR3 contains 14 residues.

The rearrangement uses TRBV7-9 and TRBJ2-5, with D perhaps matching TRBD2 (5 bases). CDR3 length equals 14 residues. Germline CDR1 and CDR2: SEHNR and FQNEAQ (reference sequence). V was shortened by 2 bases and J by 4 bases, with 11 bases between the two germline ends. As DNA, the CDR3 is TGTGCCAGCAGCTTAACGGACTGGGGAGAGACCCAGTACTTC. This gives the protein CASSLTDWGETQYF. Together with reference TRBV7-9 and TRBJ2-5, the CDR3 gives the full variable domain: DTGVSQNPRHKITKRGQNVTFRCDPISEHNRLYWYRQTLGQGPEFLTYFQNEAQLEKSRLLSDRFSAERPKGSFSTLEIQRTEQGDSAMYLCASSLTDWGETQYFGPGTRLLVL.

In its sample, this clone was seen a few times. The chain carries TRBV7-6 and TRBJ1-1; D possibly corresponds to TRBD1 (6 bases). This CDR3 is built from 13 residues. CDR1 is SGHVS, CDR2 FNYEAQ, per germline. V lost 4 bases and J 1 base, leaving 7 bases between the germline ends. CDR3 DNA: TGTGCCAGCAGCTCGGGACAGAACACTGAAGCTTTCTTT. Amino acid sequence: CASSSGQNTEAFF.

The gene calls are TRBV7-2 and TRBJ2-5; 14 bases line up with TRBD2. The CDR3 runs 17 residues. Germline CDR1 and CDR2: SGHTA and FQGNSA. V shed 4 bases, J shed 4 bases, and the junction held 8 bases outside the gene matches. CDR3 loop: CASSSGLAGGSVETQYF. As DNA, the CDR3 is TGTGCCAGCAGCTCCGGACTAGCGGGGGGTTCAGTAGAGACCCAGTACTTC.

CDR3 sequence (DNA): TGTGCCAGTAGTACCGGACAGAGCTGGGGCTACACCTTC. It codes for CASSTGQSWGYTF. This chain joins TRBV19 and TRBJ1-2, with D perhaps TRBD1 (6 bases). The CDR3 has 13 amino acids. Trimming left V 4 bases short and J 8 bases short, with 14 bases between. Germline V CDR1 and CDR2: LNHDA, SQIVND (reference sequence).

The CDR3 is CAARGQGDYEQYF. The DNA for the CDR3 is TGTGCCGCTAGGGGGCAGGGGGACTACGAGCAGTACTTC. The V and J genes are TRBV28 and TRBJ2-7; TRBD1 agrees at 7 bases. The V segment lost 11 bases and the J segment 3 bases; nucleotides outside the gene matches: 10. The CDR3 is 13 amino acids. Per germline, CDR1 MDHEN and CDR2 SYDVKM.

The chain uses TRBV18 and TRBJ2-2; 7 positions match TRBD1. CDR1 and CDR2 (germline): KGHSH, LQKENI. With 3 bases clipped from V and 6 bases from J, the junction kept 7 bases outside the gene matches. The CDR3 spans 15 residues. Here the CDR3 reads CASSPTGSSAGELFF. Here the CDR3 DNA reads TGTGCCAGCTCACCGACAGGGAGCTCAGCCGGGGAGCTGTTTTTT. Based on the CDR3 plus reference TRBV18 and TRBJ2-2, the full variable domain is NAGVMQNPRHLVRRRGQEARLRCSPMKGHSHVYWYRQLPEEGLKFMVYLQKENIIDESGMPKERFSAEFPKEGPSILRIQQVVRGDSAAYFCASSPTGSSAGELFFGEGSRLTVL.

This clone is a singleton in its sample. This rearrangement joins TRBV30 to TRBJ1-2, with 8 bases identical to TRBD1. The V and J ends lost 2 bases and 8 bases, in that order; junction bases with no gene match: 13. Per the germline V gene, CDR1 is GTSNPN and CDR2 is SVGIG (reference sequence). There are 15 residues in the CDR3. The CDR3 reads CAWSPWTGTGWGYTF. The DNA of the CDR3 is TGTGCCTGGAGTCCGTGGACAGGGACGGGTTGGGGCTACACCTTC.

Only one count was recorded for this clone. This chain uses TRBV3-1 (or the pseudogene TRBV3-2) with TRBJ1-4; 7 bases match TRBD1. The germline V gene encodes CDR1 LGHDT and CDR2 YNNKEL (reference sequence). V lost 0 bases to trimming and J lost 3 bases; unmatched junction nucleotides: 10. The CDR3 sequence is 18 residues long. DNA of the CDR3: TGTGCCAGCAGCCAAGATTACCCAGGGGGAACGGCTAATGAAAAACTGTTTTTT. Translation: CASSQDYPGGTANEKLFF.

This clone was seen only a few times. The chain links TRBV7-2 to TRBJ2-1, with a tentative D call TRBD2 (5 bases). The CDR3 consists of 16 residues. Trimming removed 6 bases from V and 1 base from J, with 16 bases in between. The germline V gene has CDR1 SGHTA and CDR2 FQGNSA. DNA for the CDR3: TGTGCCAGCAGGCCGCGTCGGGGAACTTCCTACAATGAGCAGTTCTTC. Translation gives CASRPRRGTSYNEQFF.

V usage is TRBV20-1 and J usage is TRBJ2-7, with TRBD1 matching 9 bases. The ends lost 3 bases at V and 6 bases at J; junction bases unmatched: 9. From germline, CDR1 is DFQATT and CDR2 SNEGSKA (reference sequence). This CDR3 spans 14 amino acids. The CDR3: CSASLGYRGREQYF. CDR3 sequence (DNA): TGCAGTGCTAGTTTAGGGTACAGGGGGCGCGAGCAGTACTTC.

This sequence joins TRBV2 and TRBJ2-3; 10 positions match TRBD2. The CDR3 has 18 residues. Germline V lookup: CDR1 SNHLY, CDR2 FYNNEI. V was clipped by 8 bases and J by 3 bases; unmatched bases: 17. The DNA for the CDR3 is TGTGCCAGCTCCTGGACTAGCGGTAATGTTATGGTGACAGATACGCAGTATTTT. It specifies CASSWTSGNVMVTDTQYF.